Listed below are T cell receptor beta chains from one sample, sequenced in a study of blood T cell repertoires in COVID-19. Method: immunoSEQ multiplex PCR; TCRdb's copy keeps in-frame clones and lacks some. This sample has some 94,000 clones, with approximately 87% found just once. Sequences were obtained from peripheral blood. These receptors all come from a human donor in a cohort sampled during active COVID-19. Each CDR3 is given with its conserved first and last residue. Fields, in order: V gene, D gene, J gene, CDR3 length, clone size, CDR3 protein, CDR3 DNA. The D gene is left open where the match is weak. Clone size is shown for a subset of rows, as once, few, many or a class of expanded clone.

v_call: TRBV6-4
d_call: -
j_call: TRBJ2-3
cdr3_length: 15
clone_size: -
cdr3_aa: CASSLGGASTDTQYF
cdr3_nt: TGTGCCAGCAGCCTCGGAGGTGCGAGCACAGATACGCAGTATTTT

v_call: TRBV7-3
d_call: -
j_call: TRBJ1-2
cdr3_length: 13
clone_size: -
cdr3_aa: CASSLNGMYGYTF
cdr3_nt: TGTGCCAGCAGCTTAAACGGGATGTATGGCTACACCTTC

v_call: TRBV3-1/TRBV3-2
d_call: -
j_call: TRBJ1-1
cdr3_length: 16
clone_size: -
cdr3_aa: CASSPGLGAMNTEAFF
cdr3_nt: TGTGCCAGCAGCCCGGGTTTAGGGGCCATGAACACTGAAGCTTTCTTT

v_call: TRBV3-1/TRBV3-2
d_call: TRBD2
j_call: TRBJ2-1
cdr3_length: 15
clone_size: -
cdr3_aa: CASSQSSGNHNEQFF
cdr3_nt: TGTGCCAGCAGCCAAAGCAGCGGGAATCACAATGAGCAGTTCTTC

v_call: TRBV5-4
d_call: TRBD1
j_call: TRBJ2-6
cdr3_length: 18
clone_size: -
cdr3_aa: CAFLSTGQGVSGANVLTF
cdr3_nt: TGTGCCTTCCTATCAACAGGACAGGGGGTCTCTGGGGCCAACGTCCTGACTTTC

v_call: TRBV29-1
d_call: -
j_call: TRBJ2-5
cdr3_length: 12
clone_size: once
cdr3_aa: CSLIGVGETQYF
cdr3_nt: TGCAGCCTAATCGGGGTTGGAGAGACCCAGTACTTC

v_call: TRBV2
d_call: TRBD2
j_call: TRBJ2-1
cdr3_length: 12
clone_size: -
cdr3_aa: CASSLSGDEQFF
cdr3_nt: TGTGCCAGCAGTCTTAGCGGGGACGAGCAGTTCTTC

v_call: TRBV30
d_call: TRBD1
j_call: TRBJ1-6
cdr3_length: 12
clone_size: once
cdr3_aa: CAWGTGNSPLHF
cdr3_nt: TGTGCCTGGGGGACAGGGAATTCACCCCTCCACTTT

v_call: TRBV9
d_call: TRBD2
j_call: TRBJ2-3
cdr3_length: 18
clone_size: -
cdr3_aa: CASSVVPGGGSRTDTQYF
cdr3_nt: TGTGCCAGCAGCGTAGTCCCGGGGGGGGGATCTCGAACAGATACGCAGTATTTT

v_call: TRBV12-2
d_call: -
j_call: TRBJ2-5
cdr3_length: 18
clone_size: -
cdr3_aa: CASRSRGLWGPYQETQYF
cdr3_nt: TGTGCAAGTCGCTCCCGAGGGTTGTGGGGGCCGTACCAAGAGACCCAGTACTTC

v_call: TRBV4-1
d_call: -
j_call: TRBJ1-2
cdr3_length: 15
clone_size: -
cdr3_aa: CASSQEATGLAGYTF
cdr3_nt: TGCGCCAGCAGCCAAGAAGCAACAGGGCTCGCTGGCTACACCTTC

v_call: TRBV7-9
d_call: -
j_call: TRBJ1-1
cdr3_length: 11
clone_size: -
cdr3_aa: CASSFRVEAFF
cdr3_nt: TGTGCCAGCAGCTTCCGGGTTGAAGCTTTCTTT

v_call: TRBV29-1
d_call: -
j_call: TRBJ2-2
cdr3_length: 10
clone_size: -
cdr3_aa: CSVDSGELFF
cdr3_nt: TGCAGCGTTGACTCCGGGGAGCTGTTTTTT

v_call: TRBV10-3
d_call: -
j_call: TRBJ2-1
cdr3_length: 14
clone_size: -
cdr3_aa: CASQGLADYNEQFF
cdr3_nt: TGTGCCAGCCAGGGGCTAGCGGATTACAATGAGCAGTTCTTC

v_call: TRBV18
d_call: -
j_call: TRBJ1-5
cdr3_length: 13
clone_size: once
cdr3_aa: CASGTGQSQPQHF
cdr3_nt: TGTGCCAGCGGAACAGGTCAGAGTCAGCCCCAGCATTTT

v_call: TRBV27
d_call: -
j_call: TRBJ1-1
cdr3_length: 15
clone_size: -
cdr3_aa: CASRSRPLVGAEAFF
cdr3_nt: TGTGCCAGCAGATCCCGGCCCCTAGTCGGGGCTGAAGCTTTCTTT

v_call: TRBV29-1
d_call: -
j_call: TRBJ2-1
cdr3_length: 16
clone_size: once
cdr3_aa: CSVEFQGLLTYNEQFF
cdr3_nt: TGCAGCGTTGAGTTCCAGGGTCTCCTTACCTACAATGAGCAGTTCTTC

v_call: TRBV27
d_call: -
j_call: TRBJ2-1
cdr3_length: 11
clone_size: -
cdr3_aa: CATTGYNEQFF
cdr3_nt: TGTGCCACGACAGGTTACAATGAGCAGTTCTTC

v_call: TRBV3-1/TRBV3-2
d_call: -
j_call: TRBJ2-6
cdr3_length: 17
clone_size: -
cdr3_aa: CASSQDSILSGANVLTF
cdr3_nt: TGTGCCAGCAGCCAAGATAGCATTCTCTCTGGGGCCAACGTCCTGACTTTC

v_call: TRBV28
d_call: TRBD2
j_call: TRBJ2-5
cdr3_length: 16
clone_size: -
cdr3_aa: CASTKVEAGGLETQYF
cdr3_nt: TGTGCCAGCACCAAAGTGGAAGCGGGAGGACTGGAGACCCAGTACTTC

v_call: TRBV6-5
d_call: TRBD1
j_call: TRBJ1-2
cdr3_length: 13
clone_size: few
cdr3_aa: CAEGAVPGGGYTF
cdr3_nt: TGTGCCGAGGGGGCTGTCCCTGGGGGTGGCTACACCTTC

v_call: TRBV5-1
d_call: -
j_call: TRBJ2-1
cdr3_length: 15
clone_size: -
cdr3_aa: CASSVDISSYNEQFF
cdr3_nt: TGCGCCAGCTCCGTTGACATTAGCTCCTACAATGAGCAGTTCTTC

v_call: TRBV25-1
d_call: TRBD2
j_call: TRBJ2-1
cdr3_length: 15
clone_size: -
cdr3_aa: CASSEVSGRAGEQFF
cdr3_nt: TGTGCCAGCAGTGAGGTTAGCGGGAGGGCGGGGGAGCAGTTCTTC

v_call: TRBV18
d_call: -
j_call: TRBJ1-2
cdr3_length: 17
clone_size: -
cdr3_aa: CASSVSGTSASNYGYTF
cdr3_nt: TGTGCCAGCTCAGTTTCCGGGACATCCGCTTCTAACTATGGCTACACCTTC

v_call: TRBV24-1
d_call: -
j_call: TRBJ2-1
cdr3_length: 16
clone_size: -
cdr3_aa: CATSDSAGQIYNEQFF
cdr3_nt: TGTGCCACCAGTGATTCAGCAGGACAGATCTACAATGAGCAGTTCTTC